Below, 18 T cell receptor beta chains from the same sample are listed, as sequenced in a study of T cells after yellow fever vaccination (dated by TCRdb to between 2018 and 2021). Receptor amplification or capture employed 5' RACE. Sequencing instrument: Illumina HiSeq 2500. The public reads were run again by TCRdb, first through fastp at Q25 and then through MiXCR, and only productive beta chains were kept. Identical CDR3 protein sequences are pooled into one entry, listed with their most common genes and DNA. In this sample the table shows about 350,000 distinct CDR3 sequences, roughly 7.5% of which occur a single time. The ten largest clones represent roughly 18% of the sample. The treatment or condition label of this sample denotes: live attenuated yellow fever vaccine strain. Sequencing was performed on PBMCs, taken roughly seven weeks after the first yellow fever vaccination. The receptors were gathered from a man between 18 and 35 years old who received the YFV17D yellow fever vaccine.

V is TRBV6-2 or TRBV6-3 and J is TRBJ2-5, with D uncertain. The CDR3 spans 20 residues. The germline V gene encodes CDR1 MNHEY and CDR2 SVGEGT. Trimming shortened V by 2 bases and J by 2 bases, and 27 bases separated the two germline ends. CDR3 DNA: TGTGCCAGCAGTTACCCGCTTCCCCCAAGCGAATTCACCAAACAAGAGACCCAGTACTTC. Translated, it gives CASSYPLPPSEFTKQETQYF.

This clonotype appeared a few times. V is TRBV6-1 and J is TRBJ1-3; D is unresolved. This CDR3 region has 16 residues. Deletions cut 0 bases from V and 0 bases from J, with 9 bases between. Germline CDR1 and CDR2: MNHNS and SASEGT. CDR3 DNA sequence: TGTGCCAGCAGTGAAGCATTGCAGGTCTCTGGAAACACCATATATTTT. It translates to CASSEALQVSGNTIYF.

This chain connects TRBV7-9 to TRBJ1-5; 10 positions agree with TRBD1. The V segment lost 3 bases and the J segment 5 bases; nucleotides outside the gene matches: 4. The CDR3 spans 15 residues. CDR1 is SEHNR and CDR2 is FQNEAQ in the germline V gene (reference sequence). CDR3 in amino acids: CASSFGTGDYQPQHF. The DNA for the CDR3 is TGTGCCAGCAGCTTTGGGACAGGGGATTATCAGCCCCAGCATTTT.

In its sample, this clonotype was seen a few times. This sequence joins TRBV6-5 and TRBJ2-2, with D perhaps TRBD1 (5 bases). Germline V gives CDR1 MNHEY, CDR2 SVGAGI. The CDR3 extends over 14 amino acids. Between the trimmed V and J ends, which lost 4 bases and 4 bases, there was a span of 10 bases. CDR3 sequence reads: CASSSKGFTGELFF. CDR3 bases: TGTGCCAGCAGTTCCAAGGGGTTCACCGGGGAGCTGTTTTTT.

This clonotype was seen ten or more times. The chain couples TRBV29-1 to TRBJ1-4, with D possibly being TRBD1 (6 bases). The CDR3 runs to 14 residues. Trimming removed 7 bases from V and 2 bases from J, with 14 bases in between. Germline V gene sequence: CDR1 SQVTM, CDR2 ANQGSEA. CDR3 sequence (DNA): TGCAGCGGTACCCTGCAGGGGACTAATGAAAAACTGTTTTTT. It yields the protein CSGTLQGTNEKLFF.

The rearrangement uses TRBV18 and TRBJ1-1; 7 bases fit TRBD1. Germline CDR1 KGHSH, CDR2 LQKENI. CDR3 length: 15 residues. V trimming: 4 bases; J trimming: 2 bases; junction bases outside the gene matches: 7. The CDR3 here is CASSRSTGINTEAFF. The DNA of the CDR3 is TGTGCCAGCTCACGGTCGACAGGGATTAACACTGAAGCTTTCTTT.

CDR3 nucleotide sequence: TGTGCCAGTACAGGGGGGGGGGTCTACAATGAGCAGTTCTTC. This gives the protein CASTGGGVYNEQFF. This chain links TRBV28 with TRBJ2-1, with D perhaps TRBD1 (8 bases). Germline V gene lookup returns CDR1 MDHEN and CDR2 SYDVKM. The CDR3 spans 14 residues. The germline V and J ends were trimmed by 9 bases and 3 bases, with 15 bases remaining between them.

In this sample, this clonotype turned up many times. CDR3 DNA sequence: TGTGCCATCAGTGTTCAGCGGGGGAGGACAGATACGCAGTATTTT. Encoded protein: CAISVQRGRTDTQYF. The chain combines TRBV10-3 with TRBJ2-3; 8 positions match TRBD2. V lost 4 bases, J lost 3 bases, and 6 bases stayed unmatched. The germline CDR1 and CDR2 sequences are ENHRY and SYGVKD. This CDR3 region has 15 residues.

The chain couples TRBV4-2 to TRBJ1-3; D remains ambiguous. Germline V gene sequence: CDR1 LGHNA, CDR2 YNFKEQ. The CDR3 spans 17 residues. V lost 0 bases and J lost 0, with 12 bases in between. The CDR3 DNA reads TGTGCCAGCAGCCAAGATTCCTGGGCAGCCTCTGGAAACACCATATATTTT. It encodes CASSQDSWAASGNTIYF.

The chain recombines TRBV7-9 with TRBJ1-4; D might be TRBD1 (6 bases). There are 13 residues in the CDR3. Looked up from germline, CDR1 is SEHNR and CDR2 is FQNEAQ (reference sequence). Deletions cut 11 bases from V and 3 bases from J, with 13 bases between. The CDR3: CAVHRDANEKLFF. CDR3 coding DNA: TGTGCCGTCCACAGGGATGCTAATGAAAAACTGTTTTTT.

This clonotype was seen a few times. This chain links TRBV5-1 with TRBJ2-3; the match to TRBD1 covers 8 bases. Germline CDR1 and CDR2: SGHRS and YFSETQ. J lost 6 bases, V lost 0 bases, and 12 bases had no gene match. The CDR3 runs 17 residues. The CDR3 reads CASSLAPGGLSVDTQYF. Written as DNA, the CDR3 is TGCGCCAGCAGCTTGGCCCCAGGGGGCTTGTCGGTCGATACGCAGTATTTT.

The J gene is TRBJ1-1, the V gene TRBV2, with a tentative D call TRBD1 (5 bases). V lost 2 bases to trimming and J lost 6 bases, with 13 bases between them. This CDR3 is 14 amino acids long. Germline CDR1 SNHLY, CDR2 FYNNEI. Here the CDR3 reads CASSELTVGAEAFF. In DNA form, the CDR3 reads TGTGCCAGCAGTGAATTGACGGTGGGGGCTGAAGCTTTCTTT.

There are a few counts of this clonotype. The V call is TRBV5-1, the J call TRBJ2-3, with 9 bases identical to TRBD1. This CDR3 has 15 amino acids. V lost 2 bases and J lost 4; bases outside the gene matches: 5. Germline CDR1 and CDR2: SGHRS and YFSETQ. The CDR3 DNA reads as TGCGCCAGCAGCTTACAGGGGGCCGGTGCAGATACGCAGTATTTT. As protein: CASSLQGAGADTQYF.

In its sample, this clonotype was seen a few times. The chain carries TRBV25-1 and TRBJ1-5; possibly TRBD1 for D (5 bases). V shed 2 bases and J shed 6 bases, with 5 bases lying between them. CDR1 is MGHDK and CDR2 is SYGVNS in the germline V gene. The CDR3 loop spans 12 amino acids. CDR3 DNA sequence: TGTGCCAGCAGTGAAGGGGCTCAGCCCCAGCATTTT. Its protein is CASSEGAQPQHF. Supplemented by reference TRBV25-1 and TRBJ1-5, the full variable domain reads EADIYQTPRYLVIGTGKKITLECSQTMGHDKMYWYQQDPGMELHLIHYSYGVNSTEKGDLSSESTVSRIRTEHFPLTLESARPSHTSQYLCASSEGAQPQHFGDGTRLSIL.

This clonotype turned up a few times. The chain combines TRBV4-1 with TRBJ2-4; 16 bases align to TRBD2. Germline CDR1 reads MGHRA; CDR2 reads YSYEKL. The CDR3 contains 21 residues. V was clipped by 0 bases and J by 7 bases; unmatched bases: 15. CDR3 sequence (DNA): TGCGCCAGCAGCCAAGAACACCCCGGGACTAGCGGGGGGGCTAGCTATAACATTCAGTACTTC. This gives the protein CASSQEHPGTSGGASYNIQYF.

This chain connects TRBV5-1 to TRBJ2-2; TRBD2 might be the D (5 bases). With 4 bases removed from V and 3 bases from J, the gap between germline ends came to 13 bases. CDR3 length equals 15 residues. The germline gives CDR1 SGHRS, CDR2 YFSETQ. CDR3 loop: CASSQFTADTGELFF. DNA for the CDR3: TGCGCCAGCAGCCAGTTTACAGCGGACACCGGGGAGCTGTTTTTT.

This chain joins TRBV10-3 and TRBJ2-3; 9 bases align to TRBD1. V lost 3 bases to trimming and J lost 1 base; unmatched junction nucleotides: 2. The CDR3 spans 15 residues. Germline assignment: CDR1 ENHRY and CDR2 SYGVKD. The CDR3 region has the DNA TGTGCCATCAGTGACCGGGACAGGGGCACAGATACGCAGTATTTT. Translating gives CAISDRDRGTDTQYF.

The chain couples TRBV7-2 to TRBJ2-7, with D perhaps matching TRBD1 (6 bases). Trimming stripped 1 base from V and 6 bases from J, with 16 bases between. CDR3 size: 15 residues. Germline CDR1 is SGHTA and CDR2 is FQGNSA. Here the CDR3 reads CASSLDPQGQGEQYF. For the CDR3, the DNA is TGTGCCAGCAGCTTAGACCCACAGGGTCAGGGCGAGCAGTACTTC.